This TCR beta chain appears in the sequencing data of a study of blood T cell repertoires in COVID-19 (dated by TCRdb to about 2020). Regarding the study in general: The collaborator samples originated in the United States, Italy and Spain and spanned the acute and convalescent phases of COVID-19. Where HLA class I and class II types were available, the types were taken from metadata supplied by the sample provider, not from assay-based typing. The repertoires were released in a freely available public database meant as a resource for research on the immune response to SARS-CoV-2. The prospective study material was composed of cDNA or gDNA derived from T cells, B-cell-depleted T cells, or PBMCs. The sample metadata nearly always contained a de-identified subject ID, COVID-19 status, age in years and sex. The samples were drawn from the first 160 participants of the ongoing ImmuneRACE study and from some 1,300 subjects provided by 6 global collaborators. The dataset comprised deeply sampled blood TCRbeta repertoires from subjects exposed to, actively infected with, or recovered from COVID-19. The paper's findings and limits, for the study overall: Clinical and demographic metadata were provided uncurated, with the amount varying by source and participant.

About this clone itself: What antigen it recognizes has not been identified. No much larger clonotype is one base removed from it; base qualities were not supplied.

TCRbeta CDR3 regions were amplified from genomic DNA using the immunoSEQ Assay, a bias-controlled multiplex PCR. Concerning the study's data processing: Nucleated cell counts per sample were estimated from amplification of reference gene primers within the assay. To quantify the absolute abundance of each unique TCRbeta CDR3 rearrangement, sequence reads were collapsed and filtered. For each sample, productive Simpson clonality was calculated as the square root of Simpson's diversity index over productive rearrangements. TCRdb took over this immuneACCESS table, retaining in-frame rearrangements with V and J assigned. Such tables are incomplete; in checked studies, under half of the missing clones stem from an unresolved V gene, and the remainder is unexplained. V, J and clone size are taken as reported in that table, and D and trimming were inferred from the DNA itself. The sample profile shows around 400,000 clones; 70% to 90% of them were found once. Roughly 1.2% of the sample is held by the ten biggest clonotypes.

Each collaborating institution followed its own protocols to collect whole blood in K2EDTA tubes. For TCRbeta analysis, collaborator samples were shipped as frozen whole blood, as isolated PBMCs, or as DNA extracted from either sample type. V and J lose 0 bases and 4 bases, and a span of 16 bases separates them. The CDR3 runs 16 amino acids, cysteine and phenylalanine included. Only the CDR3 region is kept as DNA, spanning 48 bases read in frame from base 1. Sequenced material: peripheral blood. This clonotype was obtained from a man aged 35-49 years with acute or convalescent COVID-19. This sequence uses TRBV23-1 and TRBJ2-7; the D region possibly corresponds to TRBD2 (5 bases align). TRBV23-1 is filed as an ORF, its function uncertain. For the CDR3, the sequence is CASSQSKRRYSYEQYF. The nucleotides read TGCGCCAGCAGTCAATCGAAGCGGCGATATAGTTACGAGCAGTACTTC.